These T cell receptor beta chains were read from a single sample in a study of cytomegalovirus exposure and HLA in healthy donors. Sequencing used immunoSEQ multiplex PCR; TCRdb keeps in-frame clones, though not all of them. The data show approximately 110,000 clones, approximately 70% seen once. Sequencing was carried out using PBMCs. The source of these receptors is a man aged 25-45 years in good health and CMV-seropositive. Both conserved end residues are part of each CDR3. Each record gives: D gene, V gene, clone size, J gene, CDR3 protein, CDR3 DNA. A D gene is named only where the DNA matches it firmly. A row's size may be missing; if present it is once, few, many or a size class.

d_gene: TRBD2; v_gene: TRBV5-4; abundance: .; j_gene: TRBJ2-7; CDR3aa: CASSLGGGGYEQYF; CDR3nt: TGTGCCAGCAGCTTGGGCGGGGGAGGATACGAGCAGTACTTC
d_gene: .; v_gene: TRBV6-5; abundance: .; j_gene: TRBJ1-4; CDR3aa: CASSYLSRTNEKLFF; CDR3nt: TGTGCCAGCAGTTATTTGTCCCGGACTAATGAAAAACTGTTTTTT
d_gene: TRBD1; v_gene: TRBV5-1; abundance: once; j_gene: TRBJ1-4; CDR3aa: CASRTATGGNNEKLFF; CDR3nt: TGCGCCAGCAGGACGGCGACAGGGGGGAATAATGAAAAACTGTTTTTT
d_gene: .; v_gene: TRBV2; abundance: .; j_gene: TRBJ2-3; CDR3aa: CASSVGSGFTDTQYF; CDR3nt: TGTGCCAGCAGTGTGGGGTCGGGGTTCACAGATACGCAGTATTTT
d_gene: .; v_gene: TRBV7-8; abundance: few; j_gene: TRBJ2-7; CDR3aa: CASSHGLGSSYEQYF; CDR3nt: TGTGCCAGCAGCCATGGACTCGGAAGCTCCTACGAGCAGTACTTC
d_gene: .; v_gene: TRBV10-1; abundance: once; j_gene: TRBJ2-7; CDR3aa: CASSRGLGPGDEQYF; CDR3nt: TGCGCCAGCAGTCGGGGACTTGGCCCGGGGGACGAGCAGTACTTC
d_gene: .; v_gene: TRBV5-1; abundance: once; j_gene: TRBJ2-5; CDR3aa: CASSLVGTTQETQYF; CDR3nt: TGCGCCAGCAGCTTGGTGGGCACAACACAAGAGACCCAGTACTTC
d_gene: .; v_gene: TRBV9; abundance: .; j_gene: TRBJ1-2; CDR3aa: CASSVRYRDAYGYTF; CDR3nt: TGTGCCAGCAGCGTAAGGTACAGAGACGCCTATGGCTACACCTTC
d_gene: TRBD1; v_gene: TRBV7-9; abundance: .; j_gene: TRBJ1-2; CDR3aa: CASSLLDREIYGYTF; CDR3nt: TGTGCCAGCAGCTTGTTGGACAGGGAAATCTATGGCTACACCTTC
d_gene: TRBD1; v_gene: TRBV9; abundance: few; j_gene: TRBJ2-7; CDR3aa: CASSPSWGQGRYEQYF; CDR3nt: TGTGCCAGCAGCCCCTCATGGGGACAGGGGCGCTACGAGCAGTACTTC
d_gene: .; v_gene: TRBV12-5; abundance: once; j_gene: TRBJ1-1; CDR3aa: CASGLGQGITEAFF; CDR3nt: TGTGCTAGTGGTTTGGGCCAGGGAATCACTGAAGCTTTCTTT
d_gene: .; v_gene: TRBV19; abundance: .; j_gene: TRBJ2-3; CDR3aa: CASSWDSSTDTQYF; CDR3nt: TGTGCCAGTAGTTGGGACTCAAGCACAGATACGCAGTATTTT
d_gene: TRBD2; v_gene: TRBV27; abundance: few; j_gene: TRBJ2-1; CDR3aa: CASSLGLAGPWFEQFF; CDR3nt: TGTGCCAGCAGTTTAGGGCTAGCGGGGCCCTGGTTTGAGCAGTTCTTC
d_gene: .; v_gene: TRBV4-1; abundance: .; j_gene: TRBJ2-5; CDR3aa: CASSPGGLDQETQYF; CDR3nt: TGCGCCAGCAGCCCAGGGGGACTAGATCAAGAGACCCAGTACTTC
d_gene: TRBD2; v_gene: TRBV10-1; abundance: .; j_gene: TRBJ2-7; CDR3aa: CASSAGGAPYEQYF; CDR3nt: TGCGCCAGCAGTGCGGGGGGGGCCCCCTACGAGCAGTACTTC